This TCR beta chain was recovered during a study of cytomegalovirus exposure and HLA in healthy donors. There are a few counts of this clone. PCR employed 60 Vbeta and 13 Jbeta primers. Assay: immunoSEQ multiplex PCR; the TCRdb copy retains only in-frame clones and omits some. Of about 140,000 clones listed, around 75% are singletons. The CDR3 runs to 13 residues. CDR1 is SGHAT and CDR2 is FQNNGV in the germline V gene. Trimming cost V 0 bases and J 1 base, with 3 bases left between them. The specimen was PBMCs. This receptor was taken from a woman aged 30 to 39 in good health and CMV-seronegative. V gene TRBV11-2 combines with J gene TRBJ2-5; D gene ambiguous. CDR3 nucleotides: TGTGCCAGCAGCTTAGATAGCCAAGAGACCCAGTACTTC. It translates to CASSLDSQETQYF.